The 27 T cell receptor beta chains in this list originate from one sample, sequenced in a study of shared clonotypes between healthy human individuals. Only in-frame clones appear in the TCRdb table, and some are missing; sequencing was by immunoSEQ multiplex PCR. The table shows roughly 100,000 clones, with approximately 65% occurring only once. Sequencing input: memory CD8+ T cells sorted from blood. Subset in this sample: CD45RO+ cells pooled with CCR7-negative TemRA cells. The receptors come from a woman aged 30 to 39 in good health.

The rearrangement uses TRBV7-2 and TRBJ2-1; tentatively, D is TRBD1 (7 bases). The CDR3 spans 15 residues. Trimming cost V 6 bases and J 4 bases, with 16 bases left between them. Germline V lookup: CDR1 SGHTA, CDR2 FQGNSA. This CDR3 reads CASRGGLALYNEQFF. For the CDR3, the DNA is TGTGCCAGCAGAGGGGGCCTAGCGTTATACAATGAGCAGTTCTTC.

This chain uses TRBV13 with TRBJ2-2; tentative D call: TRBD1 (6 bases). Germline CDR1 PRHDT, CDR2 FYEKMQ (reference sequence). V was clipped by 5 bases and J by 5 bases, with 9 bases between them. The CDR3 runs 13 residues. CDR3 nucleotide sequence: TGTGCCAGCAGCCGCAGGGGAACCGGGGAGCTGTTTTTT. Translation: CASSRRGTGELFF.

This clone was detected only a few times. V gene TRBV2 combines with J gene TRBJ1-1; D remains unclear. This CDR3 is built from 12 residues. Germline CDR1 SNHLY, CDR2 FYNNEI. The V end was cut by 5 bases, the J end by 0 bases, with 4 bases between. As DNA, the CDR3 is TGTGCCAGCAGTCCGATGAACACTGAAGCTTTCTTT. This encodes CASSPMNTEAFF. Filled out from reference TRBV2 and TRBJ1-1, the complete variable domain reads EPEVTQTPSHQVTQMGQEVILRCVPISNHLYFYWYRQILGQKVEFLVSFYNNEISEKSEIFDDQFSVERPDGSNFTLKIRSTKLEDSAMYFCASSPMNTEAFFGQGTRLTVV.

J is TRBJ1-3 and V is TRBV9; tentatively, D is TRBD1 (5 bases). This CDR3 has 18 residues. In germline, CDR1 is SGDLS, CDR2 YYNGEE. The V end was cut by 2 bases, the J end by 0 bases, with 18 bases between. In DNA form, the CDR3 reads TGTGCCAGCAGCGTTGACCCGGGAGACAGACTCTCTGGAAACACCATATATTTT. Protein: CASSVDPGDRLSGNTIYF.

The chain couples TRBV6-5 to TRBJ2-1, with TRBD2 as a possible D gene (5 bases). Germline loops: CDR1 MNHEY, CDR2 SVGAGI. The V end was cut by 5 bases, the J end by 2 bases, with 13 bases between. The CDR3 runs 15 residues. The CDR3: CASSLDLRPYNEQFF. The CDR3 DNA follows: TGTGCCAGCAGTCTGGACTTGAGGCCCTACAATGAGCAGTTCTTC.

This clone was counted many times. This chain uses TRBV19 with TRBJ2-7; D unresolved. Germline CDR1 is LNHDA and CDR2 is SQIVND (reference sequence). The CDR3 runs to 13 residues. Trimming removed 6 bases from V and 5 bases from J, with 14 bases in between. The CDR3, as DNA: TGTGCCAGTAGGGCGAGTGGGCGTAACGAGCAGTACTTC. As protein: CASRASGRNEQYF.

The CDR3 coding sequence is TGTGCCAGTAGTATATTGTGGTTGGGACCGCCGTCTGGGTACGCCGGGGAGCTGTTTTTT. Protein: CASSILWLGPPSGYAGELFF. The chain joins TRBV19 to TRBJ2-2, with D perhaps being TRBD1 or TRBD2 (5 bases each). This CDR3 has 20 residues. The germline V gene has CDR1 LNHDA and CDR2 SQIVND (reference sequence). Trimming stripped 2 bases from V and 6 bases from J, with 28 bases between.

The chain recombines TRBV5-6 with TRBJ2-7; TRBD2 agrees at 8 bases. Germline CDR1 SGHDT, CDR2 YYEEEE. J gave up 4 bases and V 2 bases, and 2 bases lay outside the gene matches. This CDR3 region has 13 residues. The CDR3 bases are TGTGCCAGCAGCTTCAGCGGGGGATACGAGCAGTACTTC. Encoded protein: CASSFSGGYEQYF.

The V and J genes are TRBV25-1 and TRBJ2-6; D possibly corresponds to TRBD2 (6 bases). Germline V gene data show CDR1 as MGHDK and CDR2 as SYGVNS. CDR3 size: 18 residues. V gave up 6 bases and J gave up 2 bases, with 20 bases separating them. CDR3 bases: TGTGCCAGCAGCGACCCACGGGCCCCGGGAGCTGGGGCCAACGTCCTGACTTTC. Translated, it gives CASSDPRAPGAGANVLTF.

This clone was detected only a few times. This chain uses TRBV6-6 with TRBJ2-7; D is ambiguous. Germline CDR1 and CDR2: MNHNY and SVGAGI (reference sequence). The CDR3 totals 12 residues. Trimming left V 6 bases short and J 4 bases short, with 10 bases between. The DNA for the CDR3 is TGTGCCAGCAGCAGAAATCCTTACGAGCAGTACTTC. As protein: CASSRNPYEQYF.

As for this clone: Different DNA sequences within this sample yield the same CDR3. The gene calls are TRBV6-1 and TRBJ2-1; D is perhaps TRBD2 (6 bases). The CDR3 extends over 15 amino acids. Germline V gene sequence: CDR1 MNHNS, CDR2 SASEGT. Between the trimmed V and J ends, which lost 4 bases and 6 bases, there was a span of 16 bases. The CDR3 bases are TGTGCCAGCAGTGCATCGGGGGAGTCGAGCAATGAGCAGTTCTTC. Residues: CASSASGESSNEQFF.

The chain employs TRBV6-5 and TRBJ2-1; tentatively, D is TRBD2 (6 bases). V was cut by 6 bases and J by 1 base, with 13 bases left in between. The CDR3 runs 15 residues. CDR1 MNHEY and CDR2 SVGAGI come from the germline V gene. The DNA of the CDR3 is TGTGCCAGCAGCCCCCCAGGGAGGTCCTACAATGAGCAGTTCTTC. This gives the protein CASSPPGRSYNEQFF.

The chain employs TRBV28 and TRBJ2-7, with TRBD1 identical over 8 bases. The CDR3 is 14 residues long. The germline CDR1 and CDR2 sequences are MDHEN and SYDVKM. The junction had 7 bases not matched to a gene; V was cut back by 7 bases and J by 2 bases. The CDR3 DNA is TGTGCCAGCAAGCGGACAGGGCTTACCTACGAGCAGTACTTC. Amino acids: CASKRTGLTYEQYF. The entire variable domain, with the rest obtained from reference TRBV28 and TRBJ2-7, is as follows: DVKVTQSSRYLVKRTGEKVFLECVQDMDHENMFWYRQDPGLGLRLIYFSYDVKMKEKGDIPEGYSVSREKKERFSLILESASTNQTSMYLCASKRTGLTYEQYFGPGTRLTVT.

The chain employs TRBV25-1 and TRBJ2-5, with a possible D match to TRBD2 (6 bases). CDR3 length: 15 residues. CDR1 and CDR2 (germline): MGHDK, SYGVNS. Trimming cost V 6 bases and J 2 bases, with 16 bases left between them. CDR3 residues: CASRGRTPIQETQYF. The CDR3 DNA follows: TGTGCCAGCAGAGGGAGGACACCAATTCAAGAGACCCAGTACTTC.

The table lists this clone with a few counts. The chain joins TRBV15 to TRBJ2-5; D is unclear. Germline V lookup: CDR1 LNHNV, CDR2 YYDKDF (reference sequence). The CDR3 runs to 12 residues. V lost 5 bases, J lost 4 bases, and 8 bases lay in between. The DNA for the CDR3 is TGTGCCACCAGCCTATACACAGAGACCCAGTACTTC. As protein: CATSLYTETQYF.

This clone occurred many times. The gene calls are TRBV7-9 and TRBJ2-3; TRBD2 matches at 8 bases. The CDR3 has 15 residues. Germline V CDR1 and CDR2: SEHNR, FQNEAQ (reference sequence). The trim removed 2 bases at V and 2 bases at J, leaving 3 bases unmatched. This CDR3 reads CASSLSGRNTDTQYF. CDR3 DNA sequence: TGTGCCAGCAGCTTAAGCGGGAGAAACACAGATACGCAGTATTTT.

This clone has more than one count but fewer than ten. This chain links TRBV21-1 with TRBJ2-7; the table names TRBD2, a call not compared with the DNA. TRBV21-1 is deemed a pseudogene. The CDR3 spans 12 residues. CDR3 protein: CASSKDCRGQYF. DNA for the CDR3: TGTGCCAGCAGCAAAGACTGTAGAGGGCAGTACTTC.

The chain links TRBV5-5 to TRBJ1-2; D might be TRBD1 (6 bases). This CDR3 contains 13 residues. Germline CDR1 and CDR2: SGHKS and YYEKEE (reference sequence). V lost 6 bases and J 3 bases, leaving 12 bases between the germline ends. The CDR3 sequence: CASIISGDYGYTF. The CDR3 nucleotides read TGTGCCAGCATAATTTCAGGGGACTATGGCTACACCTTC.

The genes are TRBV15 and TRBJ2-6; TRBD2 agrees at 9 bases. The CDR3 runs 19 residues. Unmatched junction bases numbered 8, after V lost 0 bases and J lost 2 bases. Germline CDR1 LNHNV, CDR2 YYDKDF (reference sequence). CDR3 in DNA: TGTGCCACCAGCAGAGACTCCGGGACTAGCCTTACTGGGGCCAACGTCCTGACTTTC. Translating it yields CATSRDSGTSLTGANVLTF.

This clone is a singleton in its sample. A far larger clone lies a single base away; this is likely a read error. Other DNA sequences in the same sample also yield this CDR3. The gene calls are TRBV30 and TRBJ2-2; D is perhaps TRBD1 (6 bases). The CDR3 loop spans 15 amino acids. Germline V gene lookup returns CDR1 GTSNPN and CDR2 SVGIG (reference sequence). CDR3: CAWSVGVRDTGELFF. The CDR3 nucleotides are TGTGCCTGGAGTGTAGGGGTTAGGGACACCGGGGAGCTATTTTTT.

The chain carries TRBV2 and TRBJ1-5; D gene uncertain. In germline, CDR1 is SNHLY, CDR2 FYNNEI. The CDR3 is 15 residues long. V was shortened by 4 bases and J by 2 bases, with 12 bases between the two germline ends. CDR3 sequence reads: CASSGLGLGNQPQHF. CDR3 coding DNA: TGTGCCAGCAGTGGACTGGGTCTTGGCAATCAGCCCCAGCATTTT.

The table lists this clone with a count of one. The chain links TRBV6-5 to TRBJ2-1; maybe TRBD2 (6 bases). Germline assignment: CDR1 MNHEY and CDR2 SVGAGI. V shed 3 bases and J shed 7 bases, with 10 bases lying between them. The CDR3 has 13 residues. The CDR3 DNA sequence: TGTGCCAGCAGTTATTTAGGAGGGAATGAGCAGTTCTTC. Protein product: CASSYLGGNEQFF.

This sequence joins TRBV9 and TRBJ2-7; TRBD2 agrees at 8 bases. Looked up from germline, CDR1 is SGDLS and CDR2 is YYNGEE. The CDR3 has 16 residues. V shed 4 bases and J 3 bases; nucleotides not matched to a gene: 12. In nucleotides, the CDR3 is TGTGCCAGCAGCCCACGGCTGGGGACTAGTGTCTACGAGCAGTACTTC. It is translated as CASSPRLGTSVYEQYF.

To note about this clone: A much larger clone lies a single base off, so this may be a read error. The chain uses TRBV28 and TRBJ2-3; D unresolved. The germline gives CDR1 MDHEN, CDR2 SYDVKM. This CDR3 is built from 11 residues. V lost 6 bases, J lost 2 bases, and 3 bases lay in between. The CDR3 nucleotides are TGTGCCAGCAGCGACACAGATACGCAGTATTTT. The encoded protein is CASSDTDTQYF.

V is TRBV19 and J is TRBJ1-5, with no clear D. The CDR3 is 13 residues long. With 5 bases removed from V and 7 bases from J, the gap between germline ends came to 12 bases. Germline V gene lookup returns CDR1 LNHDA and CDR2 SQIVND (reference sequence). The CDR3 bases are TGTGCCAGTAGTCCCTGGGTACGCCAGCCCCAGCATTTT. Translated: CASSPWVRQPQHF.

V usage is TRBV4-2 and J usage is TRBJ1-3, with D uncertain. This CDR3 contains 15 residues. V was cut by 0 bases and J by 0 bases, with 6 bases left in between. From germline, CDR1 is LGHNA and CDR2 YNFKEQ. The CDR3 nucleotides are TGTGCCAGCAGCCAAGACCGTGACTCTGGAAACACCATATATTTT. Its protein product is CASSQDRDSGNTIYF.

This rearrangement joins TRBV28 to TRBJ2-7; TRBD2 matches at 7 bases. The CDR3 runs to 22 residues. Trimming removed 1 base from V and 4 bases from J; junction bases left unmatched: 28. CDR1 is MDHEN and CDR2 is SYDVKM in the germline V gene. CDR3 in DNA: TGTGCCAGCAGTTTATTTGGGGCCAGCGGGATTAAGGTGTGGGTCTCATCATACGAGCAGTACTTC. Residues: CASSLFGASGIKVWVSSYEQYF. Filled out from reference TRBV28 and TRBJ2-7, the complete variable domain reads DVKVTQSSRYLVKRTGEKVFLECVQDMDHENMFWYRQDPGLGLRLIYFSYDVKMKEKGDIPEGYSVSREKKERFSLILESASTNQTSMYLCASSLFGASGIKVWVSSYEQYFGPGTRLTVT.